This TCR beta chain derives from a study of T cells in Graves' hyperthyroidism and ophthalmopathy. Whole-study findings and limits: Most thyroid clonotypes expanded above 0.001 were also detected in blood.

Disease duration was under 3 months in the ophthalmopathy patients, who also had a Clinical Activity Score of at least 3 and a NOSPECS grade of at least 4. Thyroid ultrasound and orbital computed tomography, with clinical symptoms and serum thyroxine and TRAb, informed diagnoses. The V gene lost 0 bases and the J gene lost 1 base, with 13 bases spanning the gap. CDR1 is DFQATT, CDR2 SNEGSKA, per germline (reference sequence). The CDR3 is made up of 15 amino acids. This clonotype has a count of ten or more. The antigen is not known. Amplification targeted TCR beta CDR3 regions from RNA transcripts. The HTBI set primed first-round TCR CDR3 RT-PCR. TCRdb reanalysed the multiplex PCR reads using MiXCR and keeps one entry per CDR3 protein. Among approximately 400,000 distinct CDR3 sequences listed, approximately 14% were seen once.

The rearrangement joins TRBV20-1 to TRBJ2-7; perhaps TRBD1 as D (5 bases). Material for sequencing was blood. This clonotype was obtained from a young woman with Graves' ophthalmopathy. The CDR3 protein is CSARDGTTVSYEQYF. In DNA form, the CDR3 reads TGCAGTGCTAGAGATGGCACGACAGTTTCCTACGAGCAGTACTTC.